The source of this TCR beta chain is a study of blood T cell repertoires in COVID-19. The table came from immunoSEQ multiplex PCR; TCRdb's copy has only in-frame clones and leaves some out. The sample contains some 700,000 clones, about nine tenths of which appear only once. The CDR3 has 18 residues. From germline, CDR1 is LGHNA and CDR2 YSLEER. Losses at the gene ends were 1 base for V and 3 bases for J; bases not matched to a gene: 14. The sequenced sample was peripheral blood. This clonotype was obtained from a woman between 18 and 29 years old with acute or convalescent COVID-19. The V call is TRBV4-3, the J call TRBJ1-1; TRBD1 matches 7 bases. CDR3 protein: CASSQGASAGGAYTEAFF. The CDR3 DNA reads TGCGCCAGCAGCCAAGGTGCTTCGGCAGGGGGTGCGTACACTGAAGCTTTCTTT.